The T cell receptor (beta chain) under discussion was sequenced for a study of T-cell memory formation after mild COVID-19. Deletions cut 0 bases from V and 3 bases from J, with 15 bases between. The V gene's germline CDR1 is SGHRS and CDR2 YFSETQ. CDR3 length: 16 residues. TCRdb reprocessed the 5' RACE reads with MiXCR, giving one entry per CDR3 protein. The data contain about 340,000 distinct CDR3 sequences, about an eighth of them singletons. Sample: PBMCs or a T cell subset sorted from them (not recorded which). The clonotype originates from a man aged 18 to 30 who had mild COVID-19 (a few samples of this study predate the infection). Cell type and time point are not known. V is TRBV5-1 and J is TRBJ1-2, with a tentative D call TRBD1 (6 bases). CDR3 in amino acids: CASSLANRASDYGYTF. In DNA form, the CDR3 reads TGCGCCAGCAGCTTGGCGAACAGGGCTTCAGACTATGGCTACACCTTC.